Listed here are 19 T cell receptor beta chains from one sample, sequenced in a study of blood T cell repertoires in COVID-19. This table comes from immunoSEQ multiplex PCR, and its TCRdb copy is limited to in-frame clones, with some not included. The sample contains over 350,000 clones, more than 85% of which appear only once. Material: peripheral blood. Receptors were obtained from a woman aged 30 to 39 with acute or convalescent COVID-19.

This sequence joins TRBV5-8 and TRBJ2-7; 8 bases map to TRBD1. This CDR3 has 15 amino acids. CDR1 and CDR2 from the germline V gene are SGHTS and YDEGEE. Trimming cost V 4 bases and J 0 bases; bases outside gene matches: 6. The CDR3 DNA reads TGTGCCAGCAGCCTGCAGGGGGCGGGCTCCTACGAGCAGTACTTC. Protein: CASSLQGAGSYEQYF.

The chain has TRBV6-5 and TRBJ2-1, with unresolved D. Per the germline V gene, CDR1 is MNHEY and CDR2 is SVGAGI. There are 11 residues in the CDR3. V shed 5 bases and J shed 9 bases, with 8 bases lying between them. The CDR3 DNA reads as TGTGCCAGCAGTACCCTCGGTGAGCAGTTCTTC. Its translation: CASSTLGEQFF.

This chain links TRBV2 with TRBJ1-2; perhaps TRBD1 as D (5 bases). This CDR3 contains 14 residues. Germline V gives CDR1 SNHLY, CDR2 FYNNEI. V shed 1 base and J shed 4 bases, with 10 bases lying between them. The CDR3 here is CASSEGTPRYGYTF. The CDR3, as DNA: TGTGCCAGCAGTGAAGGGACACCTCGCTATGGCTACACCTTC.

The chain recombines TRBV23-1 with TRBJ1-2; D is unresolved. TRBV23-1 is treated as an ORF (open reading frame) with a function not yet certain. Trimming removed 3 bases from V and 5 bases from J, with 13 bases in between. The CDR3 is made up of 14 amino acids. This CDR3 reads CASSHGRKSYGYTF. The CDR3 nucleotides are TGCGCCAGCAGTCACGGGAGAAAGTCATATGGCTACACCTTC.

A word on this clone: The same CDR3 also results from other DNA sequences found in this sample. The chain uses TRBV19 and TRBJ1-5, with 10 bases fitting TRBD1. Germline V gene sequence: CDR1 LNHDA, CDR2 SQIVND (reference sequence). J lost 4 bases, V lost 7 bases, and 7 bases had no gene match. The CDR3 is made up of 15 amino acids. Here the CDR3 reads CASTRTGGSNQPQHF. The CDR3, as DNA: TGTGCCAGTACCCGGACAGGGGGGAGTAATCAGCCCCAGCATTTT.

The J gene is TRBJ1-2, the V gene TRBV20-1; D may be TRBD1 (6 bases). The CDR3 is 11 residues long. Germline CDR1 reads DFQATT; CDR2 reads SNEGSKA (reference sequence). V was cut by 6 bases and J by 8 bases, with 13 bases left in between. The DNA of the CDR3 is TGCAGTGCCTCGGGGGGCGGCGGCTACACCTTC. Amino acids: CSASGGGGYTF.

The rearrangement links TRBV6-5 to TRBJ2-1, with unresolved D. CDR1 and CDR2 (germline): MNHEY, SVGAGI. The ends were cut back, 10 bases at V and 6 bases at J, with 13 bases in the middle. The CDR3 spans 12 residues. The CDR3 protein is CATQQTFNEQFF. CDR3 coding DNA: TGTGCCACCCAACAAACCTTCAATGAGCAGTTCTTC.

This chain connects TRBV11-2 to TRBJ2-1, with D hard to call. Germline-derived CDR1 and CDR2 are SGHAT and FQNNGV. Trimming took off 5 bases at V and 0 bases at J, with 8 bases between the two ends. CDR3 size: 14 residues. This chain's CDR3 is CASSPRPSYNEQFF. The CDR3 coding sequence is TGTGCCAGCAGCCCCAGGCCCTCCTACAATGAGCAGTTCTTC. The full variable domain, in which reference TRBV11-2 and TRBJ2-1 provide the parts outside the CDR3, is EAGVAQSPRYKIIEKRQSVAFWCNPISGHATLYWYQQILGQGPKLLIQFQNNGVVDDSQLPKDRFSAERLKGVDSTLKIQPAKLEDSAVYLCASSPRPSYNEQFFGPGTRLTVL.

This clone was counted a few times. This chain connects TRBV5-1 to TRBJ2-7; D perhaps matches TRBD2 (5 bases). Germline assignment: CDR1 SGHRS and CDR2 YFSETQ. Trimming removed 0 bases from V and 2 bases from J, with 9 bases in between. CDR3 length equals 14 residues. The CDR3 sequence: CASSLGPGTYEQYF. DNA of the CDR3: TGCGCCAGCAGCTTGGGTCCGGGAACCTACGAGCAGTACTTC.

The J gene is TRBJ1-6, the V gene TRBV30; D unclear. CDR1 is GTSNPN, CDR2 SVGIG, per germline (reference sequence). The CDR3 is 16 residues long. V lost 3 bases, J lost 7 bases, and 19 bases lay in between. The chain's CDR3 is CAWRRSGDSLNSPLHF. The CDR3 DNA follows: TGTGCCTGGAGAAGGTCTGGCGACTCGCTAAATTCACCCCTCCACTTT.

This clone occurred a few times. The rearrangement uses TRBV28 and TRBJ2-3, with D tentatively TRBD2 (5 bases). The CDR3 extends over 14 amino acids. In germline, CDR1 is MDHEN, CDR2 SYDVKM. Deletions cut 3 bases from V and 0 bases from J, with 7 bases between. The chain's CDR3 is CASSFKRSTDTQYF. The CDR3 DNA sequence: TGTGCCAGCAGTTTCAAGCGGAGCACAGATACGCAGTATTTT.

V and J are TRBV5-1 and TRBJ1-4; 7 positions agree with TRBD1. V shed 3 bases and J 7 bases; nucleotides not matched to a gene: 6. Germline V lookup: CDR1 SGHRS, CDR2 YFSETQ. CDR3 size: 14 residues. CDR3 loop: CASSSTGAGEKLFF. The CDR3 region has the DNA TGCGCCAGCAGCTCCACAGGGGCGGGTGAAAAACTGTTTTTT.

V and J are TRBV6-7 and TRBJ1-5; TRBD1 matches at 9 bases. Being an ORF, TRBV6-7 has a function that is uncertain. The V and J ends lost 2 bases and 6 bases, in that order; junction bases with no gene match: 5. CDR3 size: 15 residues. CDR3 DNA: TGTGCCAGCAGTTACGGGGACAGGGCAGGTCAGCCCCAGCATTTT. Its translation: CASSYGDRAGQPQHF.

Here the CDR3 reads CASSQRPGQGGYTF. CDR3 nucleotides: TGTGCCAGCAGCCAACGACCGGGACAGGGTGGCTACACCTTC. The chain combines TRBV16 with TRBJ1-2; 9 nucleotides agree with TRBD1. J was trimmed by 7 bases and V by 2 bases; bases with no gene match: 5. Germline CDR1 KGHSY, CDR2 FQNENV. The CDR3 length is 14 residues.

The chain couples TRBV11-2 to TRBJ2-1; 7 bases line up with TRBD2. This CDR3 contains 16 residues. Germline CDR1 is SGHAT and CDR2 is FQNNGV. Trimming removed 5 bases from V and 2 bases from J; junction bases left unmatched: 9. The CDR3 sequence is CASSTWEGRTYNEQFF. CDR3 in DNA: TGTGCCAGCAGCACATGGGAGGGGCGCACCTACAATGAGCAGTTCTTC.

The rearrangement links TRBV30 to TRBJ2-7; the D is unclear. The length of the CDR3 is 16 residues. The V end was cut by 0 bases, the J end by 0 bases, with 15 bases between. Germline-derived CDR1 and CDR2 are GTSNPN and SVGIG (reference sequence). CDR3 DNA sequence: TGTGCCTGGAGTGTCCTACGACCGAGGAGCTCCTACGAGCAGTACTTC. Translating it yields CAWSVLRPRSSYEQYF.

J is TRBJ1-2 and V is TRBV12-3 or TRBV12-4; a weak D match, TRBD1 (5 bases). This CDR3 spans 13 amino acids. With 2 bases removed from V and 5 bases from J, the gap between germline ends came to 9 bases. The DNA for the CDR3 is TGTGCCAGCAGTTTAAGTTCAGGGTATGGCTACACCTTC. This sequence encodes CASSLSSGYGYTF.

The chain is built from TRBV6-1 and TRBJ1-5; D might be TRBD1 (6 bases). The CDR3 sequence is 16 residues long. Germline CDR1 is MNHNS and CDR2 is SASEGT. V gave up 0 bases and J gave up 6 bases, with 15 bases separating them. In DNA form, the CDR3 reads TGTGCCAGCAGTGAAGCAGCAGGGGCCGTCGGTCAGCCCCAGCATTTT. This gives the protein CASSEAAGAVGQPQHF.

The gene calls are TRBV4-1 and TRBJ2-1; perhaps TRBD2 as D (6 bases). The CDR3 sequence is 17 residues long. CDR1 is MGHRA and CDR2 is YSYEKL in the germline V gene. The ends were cut back, 0 bases at V and 3 bases at J, with 15 bases in the middle. Here the CDR3 reads CASSQEGYGSLYNEQFF. CDR3 in DNA: TGCGCCAGCAGCCAAGAGGGTTACGGGAGCCTCTACAATGAGCAGTTCTTC.